A single sample is the source of the 16 T cell receptor beta chains below, sequenced in a study of blood T cell repertoires in COVID-19. Data came from immunoSEQ multiplex PCR; TCRdb stores just in-frame clones and leaves some out. Of about 230,000 clones in the sample, 83% were seen once. Sequencing input: peripheral blood. These receptors were taken from a woman in her 70s with active or convalescent COVID-19.

The rearrangement links TRBV4-3 to TRBJ1-4, with TRBD1 as a possible D gene (6 bases). The CDR3 sequence is 13 residues long. The germline V gene has CDR1 LGHNA and CDR2 YSLEER. Trimming removed 4 bases at V and 8 bases at J, with 11 bases between. The DNA of the CDR3 is TGCGCCAGCAGCCGAGGGGGTGGCGAAAAACTGTTTTTT. This gives the protein CASSRGGGEKLFF.

The chain joins TRBV30 to TRBJ2-7; 7 nucleotides line up with TRBD1. Germline V gene sequence: CDR1 GTSNPN, CDR2 SVGIG (reference sequence). Trimming cost V 4 bases and J 2 bases; bases outside gene matches: 5. The CDR3 covers 13 residues. Written as DNA, the CDR3 is TGTGCCTGGACCCGGGACAGACCCTACGAGCAGTACTTC. This translates into CAWTRDRPYEQYF. Drawing the rest from reference TRBV30 and TRBJ2-7, the complete variable domain is SQTIHQWPATLVQPVGSPLSLECTVEGTSNPNLYWYRQAAGRGLQLLFYSVGIGQISSEVPQNLSASRPQDRQFILSSKKLLLSDSGFYLCAWTRDRPYEQYFGPGTRLTVT.

This clone was seen a single time. The chain combines TRBV19 with TRBJ1-5; the D is unclear. Germline assignment: CDR1 LNHDA and CDR2 SQIVND (reference sequence). The ends were cut back, 6 bases at V and 8 bases at J, with 11 bases in the middle. This CDR3 spans 12 amino acids. The chain's CDR3 is CASRKNEEPQHF. The CDR3 DNA is TGTGCCAGTAGGAAAAATGAGGAGCCCCAGCATTTT. The complete variable domain, with remaining parts taken from reference TRBV19 and TRBJ1-5, reads DGGITQSPKYLFRKEGQNVTLSCEQNLNHDAMYWYRQDPGQGLRLIYYSQIVNDFQKGDIAEGYSVSREKKESFPLTVTSAQKNPTAFYLCASRKNEEPQHFGDGTRLSIL.

The V gene is TRBV6-5, the J gene TRBJ1-4; 8 bases are a match to TRBD1. Germline CDR1 MNHEY, CDR2 SVGAGI. J was trimmed by 7 bases and V by 7 bases; bases with no gene match: 11. The CDR3 totals 15 residues. In DNA, the CDR3 is TGTGCCAGCACTAGGACAGGGTTGTTCGTTGAAAAACTGTTTTTT. Protein product: CASTRTGLFVEKLFF.

CDR3 residues: CASSEGTPLSEKLFF. Here the CDR3 DNA reads TGTGCCAGCAGTGAAGGGACACCTCTTAGTGAAAAACTGTTTTTT. This sequence joins TRBV6-1 and TRBJ1-4; a weak D match, TRBD1 (5 bases). The germline gives CDR1 MNHNS, CDR2 SASEGT. The CDR3 is made up of 15 amino acids. V lost 1 base to trimming and J lost 7 bases, with 13 bases between them.

The V gene is TRBV7-9, the J gene TRBJ1-2; no clear D. The CDR3 totals 16 residues. The germline V and J ends were trimmed by 0 bases and 7 bases, with 18 bases remaining between them. Germline V lookup: CDR1 SEHNR, CDR2 FQNEAQ (reference sequence). In nucleotides, the CDR3 is TGTGCCAGCAGCTTAGCGGAGGGTTCTGGTTTAAGTGGCTACACCTTC. Its protein is CASSLAEGSGLSGYTF.

The rearrangement joins TRBV24-1 to TRBJ2-5; 10 nucleotides line up with TRBD2. V lost 7 bases and J lost 5; bases outside the gene matches: 6. This CDR3 is 14 amino acids long. In germline, CDR1 is KGHDR, CDR2 SFDVKD. The CDR3 sequence: CATSLAGVRETQYF. The CDR3 DNA is TGTGCCACCAGCCTAGCGGGAGTTCGGGAGACCCAGTACTTC.

The chain is built from TRBV19 and TRBJ2-5; D possibly corresponds to TRBD1 (5 bases). Trimming shortened V by 9 bases and J by 2 bases, and 13 bases separated the two germline ends. The germline V gene has CDR1 LNHDA and CDR2 SQIVND (reference sequence). The CDR3 runs 13 residues. The DNA for the CDR3 is TGTGCCAGCAGCAGGGCGATGCAAGAGACCCAGTACTTC. Its translation is CASSRAMQETQYF. Together with reference TRBV19 and TRBJ2-5, the CDR3 gives the full variable domain: DGGITQSPKYLFRKEGQNVTLSCEQNLNHDAMYWYRQDPGQGLRLIYYSQIVNDFQKGDIAEGYSVSREKKESFPLTVTSAQKNPTAFYLCASSRAMQETQYFGPGTRLLVL.

This rearrangement joins TRBV7-2 to TRBJ2-7; TRBD1 aligns across 7 bases. The J segment lost 2 bases and the V segment lost 1 base, leaving 5 bases of the junction unmatched. The CDR3 has 15 residues. Looked up from germline, CDR1 is SGHTA and CDR2 is FQGNSA. CDR3 DNA sequence: TGTGCCAGCAGCTTAGGGCAGGGGGAAACCTACGAGCAGTACTTC. Translated, it gives CASSLGQGETYEQYF.

In its sample, this clone was seen once. This sequence joins TRBV5-1 and TRBJ2-2, with a possible D match to TRBD1 (6 bases). This CDR3 region has 13 residues. Trimming took 2 bases from V and 7 from J, leaving 9 bases between them. Germline CDR1 reads SGHRS; CDR2 reads YFSETQ. CDR3 protein: CASSFTGFGELFF. The CDR3 region has the DNA TGCGCCAGCAGCTTTACAGGGTTCGGGGAGCTGTTTTTT.

The chain recombines TRBV7-2 with TRBJ1-3, with D unresolved. CDR1 is SGHTA, CDR2 FQGNSA, per germline. The V end lost 5 bases, the J end lost 0 bases, and 14 bases lay between the germline ends. CDR3 size: 16 residues. The CDR3 sequence is CASSLLRASSGNTIYF. DNA of the CDR3: TGTGCCAGCAGCCTGTTGCGGGCCAGCTCTGGAAACACCATATATTTT.

This chain connects TRBV9 to TRBJ2-5, with D maybe TRBD1 (6 bases). Germline loops: CDR1 SGDLS, CDR2 YYNGEE. Trimming shortened V by 0 bases and J by 5 bases, and 11 bases separated the two germline ends. CDR3 size: 14 residues. CDR3 in DNA: TGTGCCAGCAGCGTAGAATATACAGGGGAGACCCAGTACTTC. Protein sequence: CASSVEYTGETQYF.

The V gene is TRBV27, the J gene TRBJ2-7; 8 nucleotides line up with TRBD2. Germline CDR1 is MNHEY and CDR2 is SMNVEV (reference sequence). This CDR3 has 15 residues. V lost 5 bases to trimming and J lost 2 bases; unmatched junction nucleotides: 8. This chain's CDR3 is CASSGAGGYPYEQYF. The CDR3 DNA follows: TGTGCCAGCAGTGGGGCGGGGGGATACCCCTACGAGCAGTACTTC.

The chain joins TRBV5-1 to TRBJ1-3; D perhaps matches TRBD1 (6 bases). V lost 4 bases to trimming and J lost 8 bases, with 19 bases between them. The germline gives CDR1 SGHRS, CDR2 YFSETQ. This CDR3 contains 15 residues. CDR3 nucleotides: TGCGCCAGCAGCACCTCCGGGACACAGGGAGACACCATATATTTT. This encodes CASSTSGTQGDTIYF.

The V gene is TRBV5-1, the J gene TRBJ2-7, with a possible D match to TRBD2 (6 bases). CDR3 length equals 14 residues. Germline CDR1 and CDR2: SGHRS and YFSETQ. Trimming took 2 bases from V and 6 from J, leaving 15 bases between them. Here the CDR3 reads CASSFLDGRGEQYF. CDR3 DNA sequence: TGCGCCAGCAGCTTCTTGGACGGGAGAGGCGAGCAGTACTTC.

The J gene is TRBJ2-7, the V gene TRBV19, with 12 bases aligning to TRBD1. This CDR3 contains 15 residues. Looked up from germline, CDR1 is LNHDA and CDR2 is SQIVND (reference sequence). Unmatched junction bases numbered 6, after V lost 5 bases and J lost 4 bases. This CDR3 reads CASSPGTGGTYEQYF. CDR3 in DNA: TGTGCCAGTAGTCCGGGGACAGGGGGCACGTACGAGCAGTACTTC.